Shown below are 24 T cell receptor beta chains from a single sample sequenced in a study of OX40 agonist ivuxolimab in advanced cancers. The protocol was immunoSEQ multiplex PCR, while the TCRdb copy is restricted to in-frame clones and leaves out a portion. The data contain approximately 160,000 clones, 90% to 95% of them seen just once; the ten biggest clones take up approximately 0.32%. The sample consisted of CD4+ or CD8+ T cells sorted from blood, taken in a trial of the OX40 agonist ivuxolimab. The receptors originated from an adult with an advanced solid tumor such as melanoma, head and neck, liver or kidney cancer.

The genes are TRBV5-1 and TRBJ1-4; unclear D gene. Germline V gives CDR1 SGHRS, CDR2 YFSETQ. This CDR3 is built from 15 residues. V lost 2 bases and J lost 5, with 13 bases in between. In DNA form, the CDR3 reads TGCGCCAGCAGCTTAATCGGCAGCGAAAATGAAAAACTGTTTTTT. Amino acid sequence: CASSLIGSENEKLFF.

This chain connects TRBV11-3 to TRBJ2-1; the D call may be TRBD1 or TRBD2 (5 bases each). The CDR3 contains 14 residues. V lost 0 bases to trimming and J lost 10 bases, with 13 bases between them. Per germline, CDR1 SGHNT and CDR2 YENEEA. CDR3 in DNA: TGTGCCAGCAGCTTAGAAGGGGCGACGGGAGAGCAGTTCTTC. This sequence encodes CASSLEGATGEQFF.

The chain carries TRBV19 and TRBJ2-4; the D gene could be TRBD1 or TRBD2 (5 bases each). In germline, CDR1 is LNHDA, CDR2 SQIVND (reference sequence). This CDR3 has 11 residues. The CDR3 coding sequence is TGTGCGGGGAGACGGGGACACATTCAGTACTTC. Amino acids: CAGRRGHIQYF.

The chain carries TRBV5-1 and TRBJ2-5; a possible D gene is TRBD1 (6 bases). Looked up from germline, CDR1 is SGHRS and CDR2 is YFSETQ. The CDR3 runs to 13 residues. Trimming took 4 bases from V and 9 from J, leaving 16 bases between them. DNA for the CDR3: TGCGCCAGCAGCCAAGGACAGCCTGAGGCCCAGTACTTC. It encodes CASSQGQPEAQYF.

V gene TRBV18 combines with J gene TRBJ1-5, with TRBD1 matching over 8 bases. With 3 bases clipped from V and 2 bases from J, the junction kept 3 bases outside the gene matches. Germline-derived CDR1 and CDR2 are KGHSH and LQKENI. The CDR3 extends over 15 amino acids. CDR3 amino acids: CASSPQGAGNQPQHF. Written as DNA, the CDR3 is TGTGCCAGCTCACCCCAGGGGGCCGGCAATCAGCCCCAGCATTTT. Supplemented by reference TRBV18 and TRBJ1-5, the full variable domain reads NAGVMQNPRHLVRRRGQEARLRCSPMKGHSHVYWYRQLPEEGLKFMVYLQKENIIDESGMPKERFSAEFPKEGPSILRIQQVVRGDSAAYFCASSPQGAGNQPQHFGDGTRLSIL.

This clone has a single count. The chain joins TRBV9 to TRBJ2-3, with 14 positions matching TRBD2. Trimming removed 2 bases from V and 1 base from J; junction bases left unmatched: 3. The length of the CDR3 is 17 residues. Germline CDR1 is SGDLS and CDR2 is YYNGEE. CDR3: CASSVGTSGSGTDTQYF. DNA for the CDR3: TGTGCCAGCAGCGTGGGGACTAGCGGGAGTGGCACAGATACGCAGTATTTT.

The chain joins TRBV20-1 to TRBJ1-1; D uncertain. The V gene's germline CDR1 is DFQATT and CDR2 SNEGSKA (reference sequence). The V end lost 3 bases, the J end lost 11 bases, and 13 bases lay between the germline ends. The CDR3 loop spans 11 amino acids. The CDR3 coding sequence is TGCAGTGCTAGTCACCCGGTCGGGGCTTTCTTT. It yields the protein CSASHPVGAFF.

This sequence joins TRBV10-3 and TRBJ1-5; D unclear. Germline values: CDR1 ENHRY, CDR2 SYGVKD. V gave up 7 bases and J gave up 2 bases, with 12 bases separating them. This CDR3 is 14 amino acids long. The CDR3 is CAIMGSPGNQPQHF. CDR3 nucleotides: TGTGCCATCATGGGATCGCCCGGCAATCAGCCCCAGCATTTT.

The table lists this clone with a count of one. The gene calls are TRBV18 and TRBJ1-1; D is unclear. The CDR3 runs to 15 residues. Trimming removed 3 bases from V and 3 bases from J, with 14 bases in between. In germline, CDR1 is KGHSH, CDR2 LQKENI. The CDR3 protein is CASSPFDPQDTEAFF. CDR3 DNA: TGTGCCAGCTCACCCTTTGATCCCCAGGACACTGAAGCTTTCTTT.

The chain employs TRBV5-1 and TRBJ2-5, with 9 bases that match TRBD2. The V segment lost 3 bases and the J segment 4 bases; nucleotides outside the gene matches: 10. The CDR3 spans 16 residues. In germline, CDR1 is SGHRS, CDR2 YFSETQ. The DNA for the CDR3 is TGCGCCAGCAGCTCCACCACAGCGGGAGGAGGAGAGACCCAGTACTTC. This gives the protein CASSSTTAGGGETQYF.

The chain couples TRBV2 to TRBJ1-1; no definite D call. The CDR3 contains 13 residues. The germline V gene has CDR1 SNHLY and CDR2 FYNNEI. V shed 4 bases and J shed 4 bases, with 10 bases lying between them. The CDR3: CASSGLGGTEAFF. In DNA form, the CDR3 reads TGTGCCAGCAGTGGGTTGGGAGGCACTGAAGCTTTCTTT.

V gene TRBV20-1 combines with J gene TRBJ2-5, with unresolved D. The DNA end is more similar to TRBJ2-7, so the J call may be wrong. The CDR3 covers 11 residues. Per germline, CDR1 DFQATT and CDR2 SNEGSKA (reference sequence). For the CDR3, the DNA is TGCAGTGCTAGGTCCGACCGCGAGCAGTACTTC. Protein sequence: CSARSDREQYF.

The V and J genes are TRBV14 and TRBJ2-5; either TRBD1 or TRBD2 may supply D (6 bases each). Germline assignment: CDR1 SGHDN and CDR2 FVKESK. The CDR3 totals 16 residues. Trimming removed 4 bases at V and 1 base at J, with 16 bases between. The DNA for the CDR3 is TGTGCCAGCAGCCGTTTACAGGGAGGAGGCCAAGAGACCCAGTACTTC. Encoded protein: CASSRLQGGGQETQYF.

V is TRBV6-6 and J is TRBJ2-7; 11 bases are a match to TRBD2. Per germline, CDR1 MNHNY and CDR2 SVGAGI (reference sequence). This CDR3 has 15 amino acids. J gave up 2 bases and V 6 bases, and 6 bases lay outside the gene matches. CDR3 nucleotides: TGTGCCAGCAGGACCCCTAGCGGGGGGACCTACGAGCAGTACTTC. Amino acid sequence: CASRTPSGGTYEQYF.

The rearrangement joins TRBV18 to TRBJ1-4; D is unresolved. The CDR3 runs to 14 residues. The germline CDR1 and CDR2 sequences are KGHSH and LQKENI. With 2 bases removed from V and 4 bases from J, the gap between germline ends came to 8 bases. For the CDR3, the DNA is TGTGCCAGCTCACCAACGGCAGATAATGAAAAACTGTTTTTT. It translates to CASSPTADNEKLFF.

This rearrangement joins TRBV5-1 to TRBJ2-3; a weak D match, TRBD2 (7 bases). Trimming took 1 base from V and 2 from J, leaving 8 bases between them. Per germline, CDR1 SGHRS and CDR2 YFSETQ. The CDR3 spans 14 residues. CDR3 nucleotides: TGCGCCAGCAGCTTGCGGGGGGCCACAGATACGCAGTATTTT. The encoded protein is CASSLRGATDTQYF.

The V call is TRBV29-1, the J call TRBJ2-1; TRBD2 is a possible D gene (6 bases). Trimming shortened V by 6 bases and J by 1 base, and 16 bases separated the two germline ends. Per the germline V gene, CDR1 is SQVTM and CDR2 is ANQGSEA. The length of the CDR3 is 15 residues. The CDR3 coding sequence is TGCAGCGTGAAACCGGGACTCCAATCCTACAATGAGCAGTTCTTC. It translates to CSVKPGLQSYNEQFF.

V and J are TRBV2 and TRBJ2-3, with D perhaps assigned TRBD1 or TRBD2 (5 bases each). Germline V gene lookup returns CDR1 SNHLY and CDR2 FYNNEI. This CDR3 region has 16 residues. Trimming shortened V by 3 bases and J by 2 bases, and 15 bases separated the two germline ends. The CDR3 region has the DNA TGTGCCAGCAGTGAGATCCCGGGACCTTACACAGATACGCAGTATTTT. The encoded protein is CASSEIPGPYTDTQYF.

This chain uses TRBV18 with TRBJ1-3; 7 positions match TRBD1. The V gene's germline CDR1 is KGHSH and CDR2 LQKENI. This CDR3 region has 18 residues. V shed 2 bases and J 4 bases; nucleotides not matched to a gene: 14. The CDR3 nucleotides are TGTGCCAGCTCACCAACACTGACCGAGACAGGGACCGGAAACACCATATATTTT. Translating gives CASSPTLTETGTGNTIYF.

The genes are TRBV10-3 and TRBJ2-1, with D maybe TRBD2 (6 bases). V was trimmed by 2 bases and J by 9 bases, leaving 8 bases between them. Germline V gene data show CDR1 as ENHRY and CDR2 as SYGVKD. The CDR3 has 12 amino acids. The CDR3 here is CAISERGIEQFF. CDR3 bases: TGTGCCATCAGTGAGCGGGGGATTGAGCAGTTCTTC.

This rearrangement joins TRBV10-3 to TRBJ1-5, with D possibly matching TRBD1 (5 bases). CDR3 size: 16 residues. V was pared by 2 bases and J by 6 bases, with 17 bases between. Germline V gene data show CDR1 as ENHRY and CDR2 as SYGVKD. The CDR3 region has the DNA TGTGCCATCAGTGAGCCGGACACCCCCCTTTTTCAGCCCCAGCATTTT. Amino acids: CAISEPDTPLFQPQHF.

Here the CDR3 DNA reads TGTGCCAGCTCTCCGGACAGCCTAAGGGAAAAACTGTTTTTT. Translated, it gives CASSPDSLREKLFF. The V call is TRBV18, the J call TRBJ1-4, with a possible D match to TRBD1 (6 bases). The CDR3 loop spans 14 amino acids. Trimming took 6 bases from V and 8 from J, leaving 16 bases between them. Germline assignment: CDR1 KGHSH and CDR2 LQKENI.

This chain joins TRBV30 and TRBJ2-1; the D call may be TRBD1 or TRBD2 (5 bases each). This CDR3 has 12 amino acids. V shed 0 bases and J shed 12 bases, with 12 bases lying between them. Germline V gene sequence: CDR1 GTSNPN, CDR2 SVGIG (reference sequence). CDR3 region: CAWSVQAEGQFF. The CDR3 DNA follows: TGTGCCTGGAGTGTACAGGCCGAGGGGCAGTTCTTC.

The chain couples TRBV10-3 to TRBJ2-7; 11 positions match TRBD1. CDR3 length: 16 residues. Per the germline V gene, CDR1 is ENHRY and CDR2 is SYGVKD. After removal of 3 bases from V and 6 bases from J, the junction contained 10 bases not matched to a gene. CDR3 residues: CAISDIVGDRGAEQYF. The DNA for the CDR3 is TGTGCCATCAGTGATATCGTTGGGGACAGGGGGGCCGAGCAGTACTTC.